This T cell receptor beta chain was captured by sequencing in a study of control samples from healthy donors and cancer patients. V shed 0 bases and J 8 bases; nucleotides not matched to a gene: 11. Per germline, CDR1 SGHRS and CDR2 YFSETQ. The CDR3 is 18 residues long. The data were produced by immunoSEQ multiplex PCR, yet TCRdb's version contains in-frame clones alone and is incomplete. The table records 150,000 to 190,000 clones, more than 85% of them present only once. This chain links TRBV5-1 with TRBJ2-1; 13 nucleotides agree with TRBD2. The clonotype comes from a man aged 45-60 years in good health. Sequenced sample: blood. The CDR3 spells CASSLAGTSGTHAYEQFF. The CDR3 DNA reads as TGCGCCAGCAGCTTGGCCGGGACTAGCGGGACCCACGCGTATGAGCAGTTCTTC. Full variable domain (outside the CDR3, taken from reference TRBV5-1 and TRBJ2-1): KAGVTQTPRYLIKTRGQQVTLSCSPISGHRSVSWYQQTPGQGLQFLFEYFSETQRNKGNFPGRFSGRQFSNSRSEMNVSTLELGDSALYLCASSLAGTSGTHAYEQFFGPGTRLTVL.